These 12 T cell receptor beta chains were sequenced from one sample in a study of T-cell reconstitution after alpha-beta-depleted transplantation in children. Using unique molecular identifiers, the investigators prepared the TCRbeta library. TCRdb reprocessed the PCR reads via MiXCR and lists one record per CDR3 protein. This sample has fewer than 750,000 distinct CDR3 sequences; roughly 27% occur once, and the top ten carry 30% to 45%. The input for sequencing was PBMCs, taken before TCRalphabeta/CD19-depleted stem cell transplant. The receptors here all came from a boy under two years old with Wiskott-Aldrich syndrome, due to receive a stem cell transplant.

V usage is TRBV24-1 and J usage is TRBJ1-2; TRBD1 might be the D (6 bases). Germline V gene lookup returns CDR1 KGHDR and CDR2 SFDVKD. The CDR3 extends over 14 amino acids. Trimming shortened V by 7 bases and J by 6 bases, and 17 bases separated the two germline ends. The CDR3 spells CATSGTNGMNGYTF. The CDR3, as DNA: TGTGCCACCAGCGGGACAAACGGGATGAATGGCTACACCTTC.

The chain has TRBV27 and TRBJ1-5, with 7 positions matching TRBD1. CDR3 length: 14 residues. V shed 3 bases, J shed 4 bases, and the junction held 3 bases outside the gene matches. Germline-derived CDR1 and CDR2 are MNHEY and SMNVEV (reference sequence). The CDR3 loop reads CASSLTGINQPQHF. CDR3 nucleotide sequence: TGTGCCAGCAGTTTGACAGGGATAAATCAGCCCCAGCATTTT.

The chain links TRBV4-1 to TRBJ1-5, with unresolved D. Germline assignment: CDR1 MGHRA and CDR2 YSYEKL. V was clipped by 1 base and J by 3 bases, with 13 bases between them. This CDR3 has 16 residues. CDR3 sequence reads: CASSQAARKTNQPQHF. In DNA form, the CDR3 reads TGCGCCAGCAGCCAAGCAGCAAGGAAGACCAATCAGCCCCAGCATTTT.

The chain is built from TRBV19 and TRBJ1-5; 7 nucleotides align to TRBD1. CDR1 and CDR2 (germline): LNHDA, SQIVND (reference sequence). This CDR3 contains 19 residues. The V and J ends lost 0 bases and 2 bases, in that order; junction bases with no gene match: 13. DNA of the CDR3: TGTGCCAGTAGTATAGATCAACCCAAGACAGGGTATGGCAATCAGCCCCAGCATTTT. This encodes CASSIDQPKTGYGNQPQHF.

This clonotype was picked up a small number of times. The rearrangement joins TRBV28 to TRBJ2-7; D call uncertain. V dropped 3 bases and J dropped 6 bases, with 15 bases sitting between them. The V gene's germline CDR1 is MDHEN and CDR2 SYDVKM. This CDR3 spans 14 amino acids. CDR3 bases: TGTGCCAGCAGTTTCTCTAGGGTCTCCCTCGAGCAGTACTTC. Amino acid sequence: CASSFSRVSLEQYF.

This clonotype has just a few counts. The rearrangement uses TRBV6-5 and TRBJ1-2; no definite D call. Trimming cost V 3 bases and J 4 bases, with 9 bases left between them. Germline CDR1 reads MNHEY; CDR2 reads SVGAGI. This CDR3 contains 13 residues. In DNA, the CDR3 is TGTGCCAGCAGTTATAGCGGATTCTATGGCTACACCTTC. It encodes CASSYSGFYGYTF.

The chain uses TRBV29-1 and TRBJ2-2, with TRBD2 matching 14 bases. CDR3 size: 15 residues. V lost 8 bases, J lost 5 bases, and 7 bases stayed unmatched. CDR1 is SQVTM and CDR2 is ANQGSEA in the germline V gene. In DNA form, the CDR3 reads TGCAGCATGGGACTAGCGGGAGCGGGTACCGGGGAGCTGTTTTTT. This translates into CSMGLAGAGTGELFF.

This clonotype came up a few times. This rearrangement joins TRBV15 to TRBJ2-3, with unresolved D. Between the trimmed V and J ends, which lost 2 bases and 0 bases, there was a span of 0 bases. Per germline, CDR1 LNHNV and CDR2 YYDKDF (reference sequence). The CDR3 contains 12 residues. The CDR3 protein is CATSRSTDTQYF. The CDR3 region has the DNA TGTGCCACCAGCAGAAGCACAGATACGCAGTATTTT.

V usage is TRBV7-9 and J usage is TRBJ2-1; 7 nucleotides align to TRBD1. Germline trimming cut 1 base from V and 8 bases from J; bases unmatched to any gene: 11. CDR1 and CDR2 (germline): SEHNR, FQNEAQ (reference sequence). CDR3 length equals 16 residues. For the CDR3, the DNA is TGTGCCAGCAGCTTAGTAGGGGGCCCCCCGGCGGATGAGCAGTTCTTC. Protein: CASSLVGGPPADEQFF.

The chain uses TRBV5-1 and TRBJ2-3; 11 bases match TRBD1. J lost 5 bases, V lost 7 bases, and 3 bases had no gene match. The germline CDR1 and CDR2 sequences are SGHRS and YFSETQ. The CDR3 sequence is 13 residues long. CDR3 nucleotide sequence: TGCGCCAGCTCGGGACAGGGGGAAGATACGCAGTATTTT. It encodes CASSGQGEDTQYF.

This chain joins TRBV20-1 and TRBJ1-2; 9 nucleotides align to TRBD1. Germline V gene sequence: CDR1 DFQATT, CDR2 SNEGSKA (reference sequence). There are 12 residues in the CDR3. V was pared by 3 bases and J by 8 bases, with 4 bases of the junction left unmatched. The CDR3 nucleotides are TGCAGTGCTAGGAACAGGGGGCCGGGCTACACCTTC. Protein product: CSARNRGPGYTF.

In its sample, this clonotype was seen a few times. This sequence joins TRBV12-3 or TRBV12-4 and TRBJ2-7; 9 bases are a match to TRBD1. This CDR3 comprises 15 residues. The V gene end was trimmed by 4 bases and the J gene end by 5 bases; junction bases not matched to a gene: 9. CDR3 sequence: CASSSLRDRAHEQYF. DNA of the CDR3: TGTGCCAGCAGTTCCCTCCGGGACAGGGCGCACGAGCAGTACTTC.